These 21 T cell receptor beta chains came from one sample sequenced in a study of T cells expressing NK-cell markers. From the 5' RACE reads, TCRdb lists one entry per CDR3 protein and no DNA. The specimen's table records approximately 380,000 distinct CDR3 sequences. The sequenced sample consisted of blood T cells: a sorted CD56 or NKG2C T cell subset, CD4+ or CD8+ T cells, or bulk PBMC T cells (not recorded which). These receptors were taken from a man aged 18-69 years in good health.

The CDR3 region is CASSSIAGGSEQFF. This sequence joins TRBV11-2 and TRBJ2-1; the TCRdb D gene call, TRBD2, has no DNA to confirm it. This CDR3 has 14 amino acids. Per germline, CDR1 SGHAT and CDR2 FQNNGV.

The chain has TRBV20-1 and TRBJ2-2; there is no DNA to check the TCRdb D call of TRBD1. Germline CDR1 is DFQATT and CDR2 is SNEGSKA (reference sequence). The CDR3 sequence is 12 residues long. CDR3 sequence reads: CSARNRVKLFFF.

The chain carries TRBV7-8 and TRBJ2-7; the D call of TRBD1 rests on TCRdb alone, since no DNA is present to check it. In germline, CDR1 is SGHVS, CDR2 FQNEAQ. The CDR3 totals 15 residues. CDR3 protein: CASSPEGVGFYEQYF.

The chain uses TRBV20-1 and TRBJ2-7; checking the TCRdb D call of TRBD2 is not possible without DNA. The V gene's germline CDR1 is DFQATT and CDR2 SNEGSKA (reference sequence). The CDR3 totals 14 residues. Here the CDR3 reads CSGRRLAAFYEQYF.

The gene calls are TRBV10-2 and TRBJ2-7; the D call of TRBD1 rests on TCRdb alone, since no DNA is present to check it. The V gene's germline CDR1 is WSHSY and CDR2 SAAADI. The CDR3 is made up of 15 amino acids. CDR3 loop: CASSGWNRGIYEQYF.

CDR3 sequence reads: CSVGQGARGGYTF. This sequence joins TRBV29-1 and TRBJ1-2; absent DNA, TCRdb's TRBD1 call cannot be checked. Germline V gene data show CDR1 as SQVTM and CDR2 as ANQGSEA. The CDR3 spans 13 residues.

This chain links TRBV18 with TRBJ2-7. This CDR3 region has 15 residues. The germline V gene encodes CDR1 KGHSH and CDR2 LQKENI. CDR3 sequence: CASSPAVDPSYEQYF.

The V gene is TRBV29-1, the J gene TRBJ1-3; the D call of TRBD1 rests on TCRdb alone, since no DNA is present to check it. Germline-derived CDR1 and CDR2 are SQVTM and ANQGSEA. The CDR3 is 15 amino acids. The CDR3 loop reads CSVRGTGRGGNTIYF.

This chain joins TRBV7-7 and TRBJ2-2; TCRdb outputs TRBD1, but without DNA this stays unchecked. The CDR3 covers 15 residues. Germline values: CDR1 SSHAT, CDR2 FNYEAQ (reference sequence). The chain's CDR3 is CASSLGGAGTGELFF.

The chain couples TRBV5-4 to TRBJ2-1; as DNA is missing, the TRBD2 call by TCRdb cannot be tested. Germline loops: CDR1 SGHNT, CDR2 YYREEE (reference sequence). The CDR3 is made up of 18 amino acids. CDR3: CASSLTSGGRSSYNEQFF.

This rearrangement joins TRBV10-3 to TRBJ2-1; the D gene TCRdb calls, TRBD1, cannot be checked with no DNA. Germline V gene data show CDR1 as ENHRY and CDR2 as SYGVKD. This CDR3 has 15 residues. CDR3 loop: CAISERGGKYNEQFF.

The chain is built from TRBV7-8 and TRBJ2-5; absent DNA, TCRdb's TRBD1 call cannot be checked. Germline V gene data show CDR1 as SGHVS and CDR2 as FQNEAQ. This CDR3 spans 15 amino acids. CDR3 protein: CASSSSGQPKKTQYF.

The chain recombines TRBV20-1 with TRBJ2-2; as DNA is missing, the TRBD1 call by TCRdb cannot be tested. Germline-derived CDR1 and CDR2 are DFQATT and SNEGSKA (reference sequence). The CDR3 is 16 residues long. The CDR3 is CSAQEGTGGVTGELFF.

This sequence joins TRBV29-1 and TRBJ2-7; TCRdb returns TRBD1, unconfirmable since there is no DNA. The CDR3 consists of 13 residues. The V gene's germline CDR1 is SQVTM and CDR2 ANQGSEA. CDR3 residues: CSARMAGGGEQYF.

CDR3 loop: CASSSRLRTEETQYF. V and J are TRBV5-6 and TRBJ2-5; TCRdb returns TRBD2, unconfirmable since there is no DNA. The CDR3 runs to 15 residues. Germline-derived CDR1 and CDR2 are SGHDT and YYEEEE. The full variable domain, with the rest looked up from reference TRBV5-6 and TRBJ2-5, is DAGVTQSPTHLIKTRGQQVTLRCSPKSGHDTVSWYQQALGQGPQFIFQYYEEEERQRGNFPDRFSGHQFPNYSSELNVNALLLGDSALYLCASSSRLRTEETQYFGPGTRLLVL.

The chain employs TRBV12-5 and TRBJ2-7; TCRdb indicates TRBD2, and absent DNA this call remains unverified. Germline V CDR1 and CDR2: LGHNT, FRNRAP. This CDR3 contains 13 residues. CDR3 loop: CASAPAETYEQYF.

The genes are TRBV12-3 or TRBV12-4 and TRBJ2-3; the D call of TRBD2 rests on TCRdb alone, since no DNA is present to check it. The CDR3 has 15 residues. The CDR3 spells CASSDTSGALDTQYF.

CDR3 loop: CASSLKRSTNEKLFF. The rearrangement uses TRBV7-2 and TRBJ1-4. The germline V gene encodes CDR1 SGHTA and CDR2 FQGNSA. This CDR3 spans 15 amino acids. Using reference TRBV7-2 and TRBJ1-4 for the parts outside the CDR3, the full variable domain is GAGVSQSPSNKVTEKGKDVELRCDPISGHTALYWYRQSLGQGLEFLIYFQGNSAPDKSGLPSDRFSAERTGGSVSTLTIQRTQQEDSAVYLCASSLKRSTNEKLFFGSGTQLSVL.

The chain is built from TRBV10-3 and TRBJ1-1; TCRdb calls TRBD1, which cannot be checked without DNA. Germline loops: CDR1 ENHRY, CDR2 SYGVKD. This CDR3 is built from 13 residues. Here the CDR3 reads CAIAPTGYTEAFF.

V usage is TRBV20-1 and J usage is TRBJ2-3; the D gene TCRdb calls, TRBD2, cannot be checked with no DNA. CDR1 and CDR2 (germline): DFQATT, SNEGSKA (reference sequence). This CDR3 contains 16 residues. CDR3 sequence: CSAISARVHRTDTQYF.

V gene TRBV5-4 combines with J gene TRBJ2-2; the D call of TRBD1 rests on TCRdb alone, since no DNA is present to check it. The CDR3 is 16 residues long. Germline CDR1 is SGHNT and CDR2 is YYREEE (reference sequence). The CDR3 sequence: CASSNRGGQGSGELFF. The whole variable domain, remainder taken from reference TRBV5-4 and TRBJ2-2, is ETGVTQSPTHLIKTRGQQVTLRCSSQSGHNTVSWYQQALGQGPQFIFQYYREEENGRGNFPPRFSGLQFPNYSSELNVNALELDDSALYLCASSNRGGQGSGELFFGEGSRLTVL.